This TCR beta chain was profiled in a study of regulatory T cells in long-lasting Graves disease. The CDR3 length is 13 residues. V lost 5 bases to trimming and J lost 8 bases, with 15 bases between them. Germline lookup yields CDR1 MNHEY and CDR2 SMNVEV (reference sequence). Relying on iRepertoire HTBI primers and Arm-PCR of CDR3 regions, the team built TCR beta libraries. TCRdb itself ran the multiplex PCR reads through MiXCR, one entry per CDR3 protein. The repertoire includes hundreds of thousands of distinct CDR3 sequences, 16% of them detected once, and about 18% sits in the top ten. Time point reported: newly diagnosed GD, antithyroid drugs for less than 3 months. From RNA extracted from PBMCs, the TCR library was made. In its sample, this clonotype was seen many times. These data also formed part of another study, on T cells in Graves' hyperthyroidism and ophthalmopathy.

This material consisted of peripheral blood mononuclear cells (PBMCs), taken at new diagnosis, from a patient treated with antithyroid drugs. The chain has TRBV27 and TRBJ2-5; D is ambiguous. The receptor was isolated from a woman aged 25-40 years with Graves disease. The CDR3 sequence is CASSPLTTPTQYF. Written as DNA, the CDR3 is TGTGCCAGCAGTCCATTAACTACGCCCACCCAGTACTTC.